The present entry profiles one T cell receptor (beta chain) with its context. The entry originates in a study of blood T cell repertoires in COVID-19. On the study more broadly: COVID-19 samples collected from the United States, Italy and Spain covered acute and convalescent phases. T cells, B-cell-depleted T cells, or PBMCs supplied cDNA or gDNA.

As handled by the study authors: Counts of nucleated cells, estimated from reference gene primer amplification, were obtained. Profiling relied on immunoSEQ multiplex PCR, and the TCRdb table lists in-frame clones only, not all of them. The V and J calls and clone size are taken from that table; D and trimming were inferred from the DNA. The sample yields about 120,000 clones, 79% seen once. Germline trimming cut 7 bases from V and 3 bases from J; bases unmatched to any gene: 5. The CDR3 is made up of 13 amino acids. Germline CDR1 and CDR2: MNHEY and SVGAGI. The chain couples TRBV6-5 to TRBJ2-5; the match to TRBD1 covers 7 bases. The material sequenced was peripheral blood. This clonotype was obtained from a woman aged 80 or over with acute or convalescent COVID-19. The CDR3 protein is CASNRQGKETQYF. CDR3 DNA sequence: TGTGCCAGCAATCGACAGGGAAAAGAGACCCAGTACTTC.